Listed below are T cell receptor beta chains from one sample, sequenced in a study of PD-1 blockade in classical Hodgkin lymphoma. Method: immunoSEQ multiplex PCR; TCRdb's copy keeps in-frame clones and lacks some. This table holds tens of thousands of clones, about 91% found once. Specimen: peripheral blood mononuclear cells (PBMCs), collected at baseline. These receptors all stem from a human donor with classical Hodgkin lymphoma. The CDR3 runs from the conserved cysteine through the conserved F or W. A D gene is named only where the DNA matches it firmly. Clone size is stated in some rows and not others, as once, few, many or a class when expanded.

TRBD1,TRBJ1-1,TRBV2,.,TGTGCCAGCGGGTTCACAGGGGGGTACACTGAAGCTTTCTTT,CASGFTGGYTEAFF
.,TRBJ2-1,TRBV4-3,once,TGCGCCAGCAGCCAGGACCCAGCGGCTTCCTACAATGAGCAGTTCTTC,CASSQDPAASYNEQFF
.,TRBJ2-5,TRBV7-9,once,TGTGCCAGCAGCTTAATTTCTCGGGGGCAAGAGACCCAGTACTTC,CASSLISRGQETQYF
TRBD1,TRBJ1-6,TRBV6-4,.,TGTGCCAGCAGTGACTCAATACAGGGGGAGGGGAATTCACCCCTCCACTTT,CASSDSIQGEGNSPLHF
.,TRBJ2-2,TRBV6-6,.,TGTGCCAGCAGTCAAGGACAAAACACCGGGGAGCTGTTTTTT,CASSQGQNTGELFF
TRBD2,TRBJ2-5,TRBV19,.,TGTGCCAGTAGTAAGGGACTAGCGTTGCCGGAGACCCAGTACTTC,CASSKGLALPETQYF
TRBD1,TRBJ2-5,TRBV5-8,once,TGTGCCAGCAGCCCCCAGGGGGCTGAGACCCAGTACTTC,CASSPQGAETQYF
TRBD1,TRBJ1-4,TRBV5-1,.,TGCGCCAGCAGCGTACAGGGGGCGACTAATGAAAAACTGTTTTTT,CASSVQGATNEKLFF
TRBD2,TRBJ2-1,TRBV28,.,TGTGCCAGCAGTTTTTCGGGGGGGCGAAGCAATGAGCAGTTCTTC,CASSFSGGRSNEQFF
.,TRBJ2-3,TRBV19,.,TGTGCCAGTTCCGGCCGAGCGAGCACAGATACGCAGTATTTT,CASSGRASTDTQYF
TRBD1,TRBJ1-6,TRBV6-5,.,TGTGCCAGCAGCCGCGTCGGACAGGGTGGGGGGCCCCTCCACTTT,CASSRVGQGGGPLHF
.,TRBJ1-4,TRBV7-8,.,TGTGCCAGCAGCTTAGCGTTGGGGGAACGGAGGCAAAAACTGTTTTTT,CASSLALGERRQKLFF
.,TRBJ2-7,TRBV9,.,TGTGCCAGCAGCGCCACCCCGATCCCAGGGCCCTACGAGCAGTACTTC,CASSATPIPGPYEQYF
.,TRBJ1-5,TRBV19,few,TGTGCCAGCAACGGACTCCTCGGGGGCAATCAGCCCCAGCATTTT,CASNGLLGGNQPQHF
TRBD1,TRBJ1-5,TRBV5-6,.,TGTGCCAGCAGCTTTGGACAGGGGTATCAGCCCCAGCATTTT,CASSFGQGYQPQHF
TRBD2,TRBJ2-1,TRBV5-1,.,TGCGCCAGCAGCTTGGTTAGCGGGGGGGCCAATGAGCAGTTCTTC,CASSLVSGGANEQFF
TRBD1,TRBJ1-1,TRBV6-5,.,TGTGCCAGCAGTTACCACGGACAGGGGGCCACTGAAGCTTTCTTT,CASSYHGQGATEAFF
TRBD1,TRBJ1-6,TRBV25-1,.,TGTGCCAGCAGTAGCTTAGGGGGCGCGGGGTATTCACCCCTCCACTTT,CASSSLGGAGYSPLHF
TRBD2,TRBJ2-5,TRBV5-4,.,TGTGCCAGCAGCTTGGTACTAGCGGGGGCAGAGACCCAGTACTTC,CASSLVLAGAETQYF
.,TRBJ2-1,TRBV5-8,.,TGTGCCAGCAGCCCAACACCAGGGGTCAGGTACAATGAGCAGTTCTTC,CASSPTPGVRYNEQFF
.,TRBJ2-2,TRBV4-3,.,TGCGCCAGCAGCCAAGTTGTCGGAGTGTACACCGGGGAGCTGTTTTTT,CASSQVVGVYTGELFF
.,TRBJ2-1,TRBV19,.,TGTGCCAGTAGTTCAACAGGGAGTGGGGGCAATGAGCAGTTCTTC,CASSSTGSGGNEQFF
.,TRBJ1-2,TRBV18,.,TGTGCCAGCTCACCATGGGTAGGGAAACTCGGCTATGGCTACACCTTC,CASSPWVGKLGYGYTF
.,TRBJ1-1,TRBV18,.,TGTGCCAGCTCACCAGGGCTTCGTACTGAAGCTTTCTTT,CASSPGLRTEAFF
.,TRBJ2-2,TRBV7-3,.,TGTGCCAGCAGCCCCTTGGCGGGCACCGGGGAGCTGTTTTTT,CASSPLAGTGELFF
.,TRBJ1-4,TRBV28,.,TGTGCCAGCAGTTTAGCGGGGGAAGGCGAAAAACTGTTTTTT,CASSLAGEGEKLFF
TRBD1,TRBJ1-1,TRBV4-1,medium-sized,TGCGCCAGCAGCCTAGGACAGGCGGACACTGAAGCTTTCTTT,CASSLGQADTEAFF
.,TRBJ1-1,TRBV7-2,.,TGTGCCAGCAGCTTAGGGGGTGGGAGGGGGTTCGAAGCTTTCTTT,CASSLGGGRGFEAFF
TRBD1,TRBJ1-4,TRBV7-6,.,TGTGCCAGCAGCTTTCAGGGGGCAACTAATGAAAAACTGTTTTTT,CASSFQGATNEKLFF
TRBD1,TRBJ1-4,TRBV7-9,.,TGTGCCAGCAGCTTATTAGGTTGGGACAGTTATAATGAAAAACTGTTTTTT,CASSLLGWDSYNEKLFF
TRBD1,TRBJ2-7,TRBV27,few,TGTGCCAGCAGGGGACAGGGGTCCACCTACGAGCAGTACTTC,CASRGQGSTYEQYF
.,TRBJ1-2,TRBV27,.,TGTGCCAGCAGCAACCTCCTGGAAGGGCAGGGGTATAACTATGGCTACACCTTC,CASSNLLEGQGYNYGYTF
TRBD1,TRBJ1-5,TRBV5-1,.,TGCGCCAGCAGCCCCGGACAGGGAAGCAATCAGCCCCAGCATTTT,CASSPGQGSNQPQHF